What follows are 27 T cell receptor beta chains derived from one specimen sequenced in a study of molecular identifiers for immune sequencing clone quantification. Each CDR3 protein gets one entry after TCRdb re-called the PCR reads with MiXCR. Here the sample spans under 350,000 distinct CDR3 sequences, over 20% being singletons. The sample was naive CD8+ T cells from blood, with Jurkat cell RNA spiked in. This sample's subset: FACS-sorted CD8+CD4-CCR7+CD45RA+ naive T cells. These receptors all come from a human donor in good health. Some libraries in this study had Jurkat cell RNA spiked in.

This clonotype was seen many times. CDR3 amino acids: CSARELGGAGELFF. In nucleotides, the CDR3 is TGCAGTGCTAGAGAATTAGGGGGGGCCGGGGAGCTGTTTTTT. The rearrangement links TRBV20-1 to TRBJ2-2; possible D gene TRBD2, 7 bases. Germline assignment: CDR1 DFQATT and CDR2 SNEGSKA (reference sequence). The length of the CDR3 is 14 residues. The germline V and J ends were trimmed by 0 bases and 6 bases, with 11 bases remaining between them.

About this clonotype itself: The junction and the germline gene differ at one end; a read error may be behind it. V usage is TRBV6-6 and J usage is TRBJ2-7; 9 bases fit TRBD1. The CDR3 loop spans 14 amino acids. The V gene's germline CDR1 is MNHNY and CDR2 SVGAGI (reference sequence). The CDR3 nucleotides are TGTGCCAGCAGTGGCCGGGACAGGGATTACGCGCAGTACTTC. Residues: CASSGRDRDYAQYF.

On this clonotype itself: This could be a read error, since a much larger clone is one nucleotide away. This chain joins TRBV3-1 and TRBJ2-1; D gene uncertain. Per the germline V gene, CDR1 is LGHDT and CDR2 is YNNKEL (reference sequence). The CDR3 is made up of 11 amino acids. With 3 bases removed from V and 6 bases from J, the gap between germline ends came to 3 bases. The CDR3 is CASSHLNEQFF. CDR3 sequence (DNA): TGTGCCAGCAGCCACCTCAATGAGCAGTTCTTC.

V and J are TRBV7-8 and TRBJ2-5, with TRBD2 as a possible D gene (6 bases). Trimming pared 2 bases from V and 3 bases from J, leaving 16 bases between. CDR3 size: 16 residues. Per germline, CDR1 SGHVS and CDR2 FQNEAQ. The CDR3 coding sequence is TGTGCCAGCAGCTTAACAGCGGGCTCCTCCAAAGAGACCCAGTACTTC. Encoded protein: CASSLTAGSSKETQYF.

Only one count was recorded for this clonotype. The CDR3 sequence is CASSDGALSDRQYF. The CDR3, as DNA: TGTGCCAGCAGCGACGGAGCTCTCTCGGACAGACAGTACTTC. This chain joins TRBV7-2 and TRBJ2-7, with a weak D call TRBD1 (6 bases). V was cut by 5 bases and J by 10 bases, with 21 bases left in between. Germline values: CDR1 SGHTA, CDR2 FQGNSA. This CDR3 has 14 residues.

Comments on this clonotype: A much larger clone is a single base away; this may be a read error. The chain has TRBV5-6 and TRBJ2-2; TRBD2 is a possible D gene (5 bases). Germline V gives CDR1 SGHDT, CDR2 YYEEEE. There are 15 residues in the CDR3. The CDR3 coding sequence is TGTGCCAGCAGTTTCACCCTTCCGAACACCGGGGAGCTGTATTTT. It is translated as CASSFTLPNTGELYF.

In this sample, this clonotype turned up a few times. The gene calls are TRBV4-1 and TRBJ2-5, with 8 positions matching TRBD2. Germline CDR1 is MGHRA and CDR2 is YSYEKL. V lost 1 base to trimming and J lost 1 base; unmatched junction nucleotides: 2. The CDR3 covers 15 residues. The DNA for the CDR3 is TGCGCCAGCAGCCAAGGACTAGCGCTCCAAGAGACCCAGTACTTC. Its protein product is CASSQGLALQETQYF.

This clonotype has a count of ten or more. V usage is TRBV3-1 and J usage is TRBJ1-6; unclear D gene. Germline assignment: CDR1 LGHDT and CDR2 YNNKEL (reference sequence). Trimming pared 2 bases from V and 8 bases from J, leaving 13 bases between. This CDR3 spans 15 amino acids. CDR3 nucleotide sequence: TGTGCCAGCAGCCAAACGCATGGTTGGGATTCACCCCTCCACTTT. Residues: CASSQTHGWDSPLHF.

This chain uses TRBV2 with TRBJ2-1; D unresolved. This CDR3 is 12 amino acids long. Germline V CDR1 and CDR2: SNHLY, FYNNEI. Deletions cut 6 bases from V and 9 bases from J, with 12 bases between. CDR3 in DNA: TGTGCCAGCAGATCATACCTTCCTGAGCAGTTCTTC. This gives the protein CASRSYLPEQFF. Combining the CDR3 with reference TRBV2 and TRBJ2-1 gives the whole variable domain EPEVTQTPSHQVTQMGQEVILRCVPISNHLYFYWYRQILGQKVEFLVSFYNNEISEKSEIFDDQFSVERPDGSNFTLKIRSTKLEDSAMYFCASRSYLPEQFFGPGTRLTVL.

In regard to this clonotype: A much more abundant neighbour one base away suggests this may be a read error. The rearrangement joins TRBV20-1 to TRBJ2-3; 11 nucleotides align to TRBD1. Germline CDR1 is DFQATT and CDR2 is SNEGSKA (reference sequence). The CDR3 contains 14 residues. In DNA, the CDR3 is TGCAGTGCTAGCCGGACAGGGGGCGGAGATGCGCAGTATTTT. This translates into CSASRTGGGDAQYF.

The chain uses TRBV11-2 and TRBJ2-7; D perhaps matches TRBD2 (5 bases). Trimming cost V 8 bases and J 7 bases, with 12 bases left between them. Germline CDR1 and CDR2: SGHAT and FQNNGV. This CDR3 region has 11 residues. The CDR3 loop is CASRPGGEQYF. CDR3 bases: TGTGCCAGCCGCCCGGGCGGGGAGCAGTACTTC.

This clonotype was picked up a small number of times. The chain links TRBV4-1 to TRBJ2-2, with 10 nucleotides matching TRBD1. V was pared by 2 bases and J by 3 bases, with 3 bases of the junction left unmatched. Per germline, CDR1 MGHRA and CDR2 YSYEKL. The CDR3 has 16 residues. CDR3 in amino acids: CASSQRDRGYTGELFF. DNA of the CDR3: TGCGCCAGCAGCCAAAGGGACAGGGGCTACACCGGGGAGCTGTTTTTT.

This clonotype occurred many times. For the CDR3, the DNA is TGTGCCACCAGTGACCTCGTAGGGGCCGAGCAGTACTTC. Encoded protein: CATSDLVGAEQYF. This chain links TRBV24-1 with TRBJ2-7, with TRBD1 as a possible D gene (5 bases). Trimming left V 4 bases short and J 6 bases short, with 12 bases between. The length of the CDR3 is 13 residues. CDR1 KGHDR and CDR2 SFDVKD come from the germline V gene.

Worth noting for this clonotype: With a much larger clone just one base away, this may be a read error. This chain connects TRBV14 to TRBJ2-3; the D call may be TRBD1 or TRBD2 (5 bases each). V was cut by 1 base and J by 1 base, with 12 bases left in between. CDR1 is SGHDN, CDR2 FVKESK, per germline. This CDR3 region has 16 residues. CDR3 in DNA: TGTGCCAGCAGCCAAGGGGACGGGGCACGCACAGATACGCAGTATTTT. Its protein is CASSQGDGARTDTQYF.

CDR3 bases: TGTGCCAGCAGTTTATCGGTAGGAAACACTGAAGCTTTCTTT. It translates to CASSLSVGNTEAFF. The rearrangement uses TRBV27 and TRBJ1-1; D is uncertain. V was cut by 0 bases and J by 2 bases, with 7 bases left in between. CDR1 is MNHEY, CDR2 SMNVEV, per germline (reference sequence). The CDR3 length is 14 residues.

This clonotype was seen at least ten times. V gene TRBV6-5 combines with J gene TRBJ2-1, with 11 positions matching TRBD2. This CDR3 contains 14 residues. V gave up 1 base and J gave up 9 bases; unmatched junction bases: 2. The V gene's germline CDR1 is MNHEY and CDR2 SVGAGI. The CDR3 loop reads CASSYYLAGGEQFF. The DNA for the CDR3 is TGTGCCAGCAGTTACTATCTAGCGGGAGGTGAGCAGTTCTTC.

This chain connects TRBV29-1 to TRBJ1-1; no definite D call. The CDR3 contains 15 residues. The ends were cut back, 2 bases at V and 3 bases at J, with 16 bases in the middle. Germline assignment: CDR1 SQVTM and CDR2 ANQGSEA. This CDR3 reads CSVERLSSGYTEAFF. In DNA form, the CDR3 reads TGCAGCGTTGAACGCCTAAGCTCCGGGTACACTGAAGCTTTCTTT.

This clonotype has only a few counts. The chain uses TRBV19 and TRBJ1-1; D unresolved. With 3 bases removed from V and 0 bases from J, the gap between germline ends came to 8 bases. Germline CDR1 is LNHDA and CDR2 is SQIVND (reference sequence). This CDR3 is built from 14 residues. The CDR3 reads CASSIVGMNTEAFF. CDR3 DNA sequence: TGTGCCAGTAGTATCGTGGGGATGAACACTGAAGCTTTCTTT. The full variable domain, rest sourced from reference TRBV19 and TRBJ1-1, is DGGITQSPKYLFRKEGQNVTLSCEQNLNHDAMYWYRQDPGQGLRLIYYSQIVNDFQKGDIAEGYSVSREKKESFPLTVTSAQKNPTAFYLCASSIVGMNTEAFFGQGTRLTVV.

Concerning this clonotype: One end of the junction is discordant with germline, which a read error may explain. The chain couples TRBV4-1 to TRBJ2-5, with D hard to call. From germline, CDR1 is MGHRA and CDR2 YSYEKL. The CDR3 totals 15 residues. The DNA for the CDR3 is TGCGCCAGCAGCCAAGATCATCTCCCCGGAGAGACCCAGCACTTC. The encoded protein is CASSQDHLPGETQHF.

This clonotype was observed many times. The chain links TRBV5-1 to TRBJ2-3, with 7 bases fitting TRBD1. Germline assignment: CDR1 SGHRS and CDR2 YFSETQ. The CDR3 sequence is 15 residues long. Trimming at V came to 4 bases and at J to 2 bases, leaving 7 bases not matched to a gene. CDR3 nucleotide sequence: TGCGCCAGCAGCGCACTGACAGGGACCACAGATACGCAGTATTTT. Translated: CASSALTGTTDTQYF.

Only a few counts were recorded for this clonotype. The chain recombines TRBV9 with TRBJ1-2; 7 bases line up with TRBD1. The CDR3 has 16 amino acids. Germline V lookup: CDR1 SGDLS, CDR2 YYNGEE. After removal of 4 bases from V and 1 base from J, the junction contained 10 bases not matched to a gene. CDR3 region: CASSQAYRGRNYGYTF. CDR3 nucleotide sequence: TGTGCCAGCAGCCAAGCCTACAGGGGTCGTAACTATGGCTACACCTTC.

This clonotype was recorded at least ten times. This chain joins TRBV5-4 and TRBJ2-7; 12 bases are a match to TRBD2. This CDR3 spans 15 amino acids. Germline CDR1 SGHNT, CDR2 YYREEE (reference sequence). With V trimmed by 4 bases and J by 3 bases, 5 bases remained unmatched. This CDR3 reads CASSPWTSGNYEQYF. CDR3 in DNA: TGTGCCAGCAGCCCCTGGACTAGCGGGAACTACGAGCAGTACTTC.

The sample holds a few counts of this clonotype. This chain links TRBV4-3 with TRBJ1-2, with D possibly TRBD1 on 5 matching bases. Germline CDR1 LGHNA, CDR2 YSLEER. Trimming removed 0 bases from V and 8 bases from J, with 16 bases in between. CDR3 length equals 15 residues. Written as DNA, the CDR3 is TGCGCCAGCAGCCAAGATAGATGGGGGGTTTTGGGCTACACCTTC. Its translation is CASSQDRWGVLGYTF.

The chain employs TRBV19 and TRBJ2-7; 7 bases align to TRBD1. The CDR3 contains 15 residues. J lost 3 bases, V lost 5 bases, and 10 bases had no gene match. Germline loops: CDR1 LNHDA, CDR2 SQIVND (reference sequence). In DNA form, the CDR3 reads TGTGCCAGTAGTCCCATGCTGAGGACAGGCTACGAGCAGTACTTC. Translated: CASSPMLRTGYEQYF.

This clonotype was found many times. J is TRBJ2-1 and V is TRBV7-2; TRBD1 aligns across 8 bases. The V and J ends lost 5 bases and 3 bases, in that order; junction bases with no gene match: 15. The CDR3 spans 18 residues. Germline lookup yields CDR1 SGHTA and CDR2 FQGNSA. Here the CDR3 DNA reads TGTGCCAGCAGCCCATGGGACAGGCGAAAGTATAGCTACAATGAGCAGTTCTTC. Translated, it gives CASSPWDRRKYSYNEQFF.

This clonotype was detected many times. The genes are TRBV9 and TRBJ2-3; weak D call: TRBD1 (5 bases). Trimming removed 4 bases at V and 0 bases at J, with 15 bases between. The CDR3 length is 16 residues. Germline V gene lookup returns CDR1 SGDLS and CDR2 YYNGEE. The CDR3 loop is CASSRRFGASTDTQYF. The CDR3 region has the DNA TGTGCCAGCAGCCGAAGGTTTGGGGCTAGCACAGATACGCAGTATTTT.

This rearrangement joins TRBV3-1 to TRBJ2-1; 8 bases agree with TRBD2. The ends lost 0 bases at V and 5 bases at J; junction bases unmatched: 6. From germline, CDR1 is LGHDT and CDR2 YNNKEL (reference sequence). This CDR3 region has 16 residues. CDR3 amino acids: CASSQENSGRHNEQFF. CDR3 DNA: TGTGCCAGCAGCCAAGAGAACAGCGGGAGACACAATGAGCAGTTCTTC.